The entry below describes one T cell receptor beta chain. Its antigen remains undetermined. No per-base quality is available; no much larger clone lies one base away. The CDR3 has 13 amino acids, counting the end cysteine and phenylalanine. CDR3 DNA only is kept here, 39 bases in frame from base 1. The junction shows trimming of 1 base on V and 9 bases on J, plus 10 bases between the germline ends. The germline V gene specifies SGHVS as CDR1 and FQNEAQ as CDR2. These data are taken from a study of CD4 T cells in relation to SARS-CoV-2 and coronaviruses (dated by TCRdb to the early 2020s). For the wider study: In the ViraFEST assay, PBMCs were cultured with antigen for ten to eleven days, after which TCR beta CDR3s were sequenced to identify clonal expansions specific to the antigen. An HIV-1 Nef peptide pool or a no-peptide culture served as the negative reference condition. Shared crossreactive spike epitopes were mapped to their HLA restriction using patient-derived lymphoblastoid cell lines. The study assessed, at the TCR clonotype level, memory CD4+ T cell crossreactivity between SARS-CoV-2 and common cold coronavirus spike proteins. Samples from three pre-COVID donors and the naive versus memory experiments were sequenced with the Adaptive Biotechnologies TCR-sequencing kit; other data were Illumina-based. A different TCR-beta assay, based on Illumina, was used to sequence expansion assays from other donors in the study.

Summary of the overall study and its limitations: Because the crossreactivity analysis focused on spike protein, crossreactivity against other viral proteins was not assessed. Pre-pandemic and post-infection samples were not both contributed by any donor, so tracing of the source of pre-existing responses was limited. Significantly weaker SARS-CoV-2-driven expansion was shown by crossreactive clones than by monoreactive clones, consistent with antigenic imprinting. Small numbers of patients and of tested TCRs were a limitation of the study. Roughly 70% of donors had memory CD4+ clonotypes that crossrecognized SARS-CoV-2 and at least one common cold coronavirus spike.

Library method: the immunoSEQ multiplex PCR assay. The authors' pipeline ran thus. Preprocessing removed nonproductive sequences and CDR3s not starting with C, not ending with F or W, or shorter than 7 amino acids. Antigen-specific clonotypes were called with the MANAFEST web app, based on expansion relative to reference and other culture wells. A clone was considered positive if the clone showed significant expansion compared with the reference culture in 2 of 3 replicate wells at an FDR below 0.05. To be called positive, a clone also had to show significant expansion compared with every other tandem well and an odds ratio greater than 5. CDR3 homology was quantified as pairwise Levenshtein distance, calculated with the stringdist R package after three terminal residues were trimmed from each end. Imported from immuneACCESS, the table was reduced by TCRdb to in-frame sequences with V and J called. These copies leave out some clones; in studies compared against another copy, an unresolved V gene accounts for under half, and the cause of the remainder is not known. Clone size and V and J calls were adopted from that table, with D and trimming inferred from the DNA. The sample data list about 28,000 clones, and over 60% of these were observed just once. The ten biggest clones cover 14% to 15% of the sample.

CD4+ T cells from unexposed donors were collected before the COVID-19 pandemic (2011-2018). After less than 13 days of culture, CD4+ T cells were isolated with the EasySep CD4+ T cell isolation kit. Unexposed donor CD4+ T cells were tested for reactivity to SARS-CoV-2 S and N and four common cold coronavirus spike pools, as cell number allowed. About 1.9 million PBMCs per well were cultured in IMDM with about 4.9% human AB serum and 8.5 to 10 IU/ml IL-2. Half of the culture medium was replaced with fresh IL-2-containing medium on days 3 and 7. Triplicate replicate wells were generally used for each peptide culture condition. The leukapheresis product used for the unexposed donors was purchased from a commercial source. PBMCs were isolated from leukapheresis product or whole blood by Ficoll-Paque PLUS gradient centrifugation. PBMCs were either cryopreserved at -140 degrees C or used fresh in the expansion assay. The QIAamp Micro DNA Kit was used to extract genomic DNA from the CD4+ T cells.

The receptor comes from a human donor in good health. The sequence joins TRBV7-8 to TRBJ2-1, with TRBD1 as a weak D call on 6 bases. The specimen sequenced was CD4+ T cells from PBMCs, cultured in vitro. The CDR3 region reads CASSLGQVGEQFF. The bases read TGTGCCAGCAGCTTAGGACAGGTTGGTGAGCAGTTCTTC.